Sequencing of this TCR beta chain was carried out in a study of technical replicates of blood from a few donors. The assay was immunoSEQ multiplex PCR, and TCRdb's table has in-frame clones only and misses some. The data contain around 89,000 clones, about 94% of them singletons. V lost 4 bases to trimming and J lost 5 bases; unmatched junction nucleotides: 19. This CDR3 comprises 19 residues. CDR1 is MRHNA and CDR2 is SNTAGT in the germline V gene. The rearrangement uses TRBV6-4 and TRBJ1-1, with 10 bases lining up with TRBD1. Material: T cells isolated from PBMCs. The receptor was isolated from a human donor in good health. The CDR3 loop is CASSAAGKGTGAFGTEAFF. The CDR3 DNA reads TGTGCCAGCAGTGCGGCGGGAAAGGGGACAGGGGCCTTCGGGACTGAAGCTTTCTTT.